This record concerns one T cell receptor (beta chain) sequence. Its antigen is unidentified. The data were taken from a study of T-cell reconstitution after alpha-beta-depleted transplantation in children. Points from the study as a whole: By about two months after transplant, alpha-beta T cells reportedly arose from several hundred graft clones that had expanded.

Molecular barcoding with unique molecular identifiers was used for the TCRbeta library. MiXCR was run by TCRdb on the PCR reads, yielding one entry per CDR3 protein. Of 550,000 to 800,000 distinct CDR3 sequences in the sample, about an eighth were seen once. CDR1 and CDR2 (germline): DFQATT, SNEGSKA (reference sequence). The CDR3 has 15 amino acids. V was trimmed by 2 bases and J by 0 bases, leaving 14 bases between them. The sequenced sample was PBMCs, obtained before TCRalphabeta/CD19-depleted stem cell transplant. The clonotype originates from a girl aged 2 to 10 with congenital amegakaryocytic thrombocytopenia, due to receive a stem cell transplant. The chain carries TRBV20-1 and TRBJ2-7; D tentatively reads TRBD1 or TRBD2 (5 bases each). CDR3 amino acids: CSARQSGLSSYEQYF. DNA for the CDR3: TGCAGTGCTAGACAATCGGGGCTGAGCTCCTACGAGCAGTACTTC.